This section outlines one T cell receptor (beta chain) sequence together with its context. The table came from immunoSEQ multiplex PCR; TCRdb's copy has only in-frame clones and leaves some out. The table shows just over 2,000,000 clones, with roughly 94% occurring only once. The data belong to a study of shared clonotypes between healthy human individuals. Trimming stripped 3 bases from V and 4 bases from J, with 9 bases between. The CDR3 spans 14 residues. The germline gives CDR1 SGHVS, CDR2 FQNEAQ. This receptor was taken from a man in his late teens or twenties in good health. Sample: naive CD4+ T cells sorted from blood. The subset was: CD45RA+ positively selected. This chain connects TRBV7-8 to TRBJ2-2, with D possibly being TRBD1 (6 bases). CDR3 sequence (DNA): TGTGCCAGCAGCTTCCTAGGGGGCACCGGGGAGCTGTTTTTT. Translated: CASSFLGGTGELFF.